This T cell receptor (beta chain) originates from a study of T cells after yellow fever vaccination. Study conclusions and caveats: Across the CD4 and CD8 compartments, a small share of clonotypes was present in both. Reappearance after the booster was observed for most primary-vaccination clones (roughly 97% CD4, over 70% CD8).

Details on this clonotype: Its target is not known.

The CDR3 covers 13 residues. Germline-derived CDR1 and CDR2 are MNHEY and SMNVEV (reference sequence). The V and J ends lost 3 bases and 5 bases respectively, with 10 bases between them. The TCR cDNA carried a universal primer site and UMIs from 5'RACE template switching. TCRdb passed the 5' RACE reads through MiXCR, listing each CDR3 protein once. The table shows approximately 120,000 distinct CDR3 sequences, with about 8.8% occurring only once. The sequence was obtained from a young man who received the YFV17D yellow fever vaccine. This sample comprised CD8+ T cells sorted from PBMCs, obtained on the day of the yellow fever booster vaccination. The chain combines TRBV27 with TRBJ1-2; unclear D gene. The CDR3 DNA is TGTGCCAGCAGTTTTGGAGCAACTTATGGCTACACCTTC. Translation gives CASSFGATYGYTF.